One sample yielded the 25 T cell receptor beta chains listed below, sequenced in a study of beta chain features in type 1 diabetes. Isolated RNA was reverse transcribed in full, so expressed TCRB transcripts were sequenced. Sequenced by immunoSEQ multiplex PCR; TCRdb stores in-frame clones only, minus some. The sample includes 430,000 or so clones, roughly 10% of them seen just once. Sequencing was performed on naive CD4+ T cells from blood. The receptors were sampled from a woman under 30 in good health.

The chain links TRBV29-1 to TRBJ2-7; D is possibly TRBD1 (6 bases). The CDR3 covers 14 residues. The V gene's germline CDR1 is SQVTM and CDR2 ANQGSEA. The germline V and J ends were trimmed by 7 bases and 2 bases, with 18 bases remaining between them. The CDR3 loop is CSADPQGTPYEQYF. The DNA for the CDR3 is TGCAGCGCCGACCCACAGGGTACTCCCTACGAGCAGTACTTC.

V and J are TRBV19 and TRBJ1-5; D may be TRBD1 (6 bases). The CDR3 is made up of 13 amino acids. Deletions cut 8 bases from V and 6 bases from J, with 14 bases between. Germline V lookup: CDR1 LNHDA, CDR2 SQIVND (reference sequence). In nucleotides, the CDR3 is TGTGCCAGTGGTAGACAGGCCGGTCAGCCCCAGCATTTT. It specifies CASGRQAGQPQHF.

In nucleotides, the CDR3 is TGTGCCAGCAGCGTAGAGGGGTGGTATCAGCCCCAGCATTTT. Translated, it gives CASSVEGWYQPQHF. The gene calls are TRBV9 and TRBJ1-5, with D tentatively TRBD1 (5 bases). The CDR3 loop spans 14 amino acids. The V gene's germline CDR1 is SGDLS and CDR2 YYNGEE. Trimming removed 0 bases at V and 5 bases at J, with 9 bases between.

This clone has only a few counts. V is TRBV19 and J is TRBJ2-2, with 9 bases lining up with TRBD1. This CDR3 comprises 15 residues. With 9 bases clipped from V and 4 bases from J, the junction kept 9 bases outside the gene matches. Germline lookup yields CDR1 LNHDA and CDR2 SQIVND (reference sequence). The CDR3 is CARGTGMKTTGELFF. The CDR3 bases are TGTGCCAGGGGGACAGGGATGAAGACCACCGGGGAGCTGTTTTTT.

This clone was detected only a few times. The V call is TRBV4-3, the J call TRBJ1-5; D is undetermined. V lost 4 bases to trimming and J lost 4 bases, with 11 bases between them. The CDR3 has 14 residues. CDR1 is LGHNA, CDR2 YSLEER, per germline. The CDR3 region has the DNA TGCGCCAGCAGCCGGATCCAGGTGAATCAGCCCCAGCATTTT. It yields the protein CASSRIQVNQPQHF.

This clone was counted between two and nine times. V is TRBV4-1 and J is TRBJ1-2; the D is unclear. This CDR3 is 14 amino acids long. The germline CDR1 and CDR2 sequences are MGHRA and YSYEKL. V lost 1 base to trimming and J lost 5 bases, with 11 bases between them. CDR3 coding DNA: TGCGCCAGCAGCCAAGTATCTACGATGTATGGCTACACCTTC. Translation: CASSQVSTMYGYTF.

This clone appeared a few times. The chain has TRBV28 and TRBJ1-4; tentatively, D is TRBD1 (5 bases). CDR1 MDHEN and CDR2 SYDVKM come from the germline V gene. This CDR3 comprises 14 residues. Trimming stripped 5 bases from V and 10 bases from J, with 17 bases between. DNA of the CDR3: TGTGCCAGCAGTCGGACCGGGACTGCGGGAAAACTGTTTTTT. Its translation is CASSRTGTAGKLFF.

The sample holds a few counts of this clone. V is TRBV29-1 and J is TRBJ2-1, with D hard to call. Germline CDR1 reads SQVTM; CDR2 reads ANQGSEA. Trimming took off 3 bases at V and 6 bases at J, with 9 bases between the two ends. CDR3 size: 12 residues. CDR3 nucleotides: TGCAGCGTTGATGGAGTGTTCAATGAGCAGTTCTTC. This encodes CSVDGVFNEQFF.

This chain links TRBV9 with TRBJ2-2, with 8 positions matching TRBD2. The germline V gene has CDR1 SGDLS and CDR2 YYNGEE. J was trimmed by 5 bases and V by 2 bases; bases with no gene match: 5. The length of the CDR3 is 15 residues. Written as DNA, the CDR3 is TGTGCCAGCAGCGTTAGCGGGATCATAACCGGGGAGCTGTTTTTT. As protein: CASSVSGIITGELFF.

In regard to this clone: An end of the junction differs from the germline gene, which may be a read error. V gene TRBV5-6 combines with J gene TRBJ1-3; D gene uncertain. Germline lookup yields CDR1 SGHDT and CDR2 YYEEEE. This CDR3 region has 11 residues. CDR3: CASSLGWTASF. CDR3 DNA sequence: TGTGCCAGCAGCCTGGGCTGGACGGCCTCTTTT.

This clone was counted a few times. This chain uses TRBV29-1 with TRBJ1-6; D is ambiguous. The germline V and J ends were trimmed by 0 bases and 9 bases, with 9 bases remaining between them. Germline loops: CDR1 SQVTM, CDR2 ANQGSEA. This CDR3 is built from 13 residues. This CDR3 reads CSVEDQIGSPLHF. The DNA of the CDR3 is TGCAGCGTTGAAGATCAAATCGGTTCACCCCTCCACTTT.

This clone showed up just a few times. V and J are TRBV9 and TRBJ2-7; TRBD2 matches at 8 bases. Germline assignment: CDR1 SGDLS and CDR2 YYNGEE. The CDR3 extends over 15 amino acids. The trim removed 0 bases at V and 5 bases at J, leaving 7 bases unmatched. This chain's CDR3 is CASSVAVSGNDEQYF. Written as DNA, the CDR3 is TGTGCCAGCAGCGTAGCCGTTAGCGGGAACGACGAGCAGTACTTC.

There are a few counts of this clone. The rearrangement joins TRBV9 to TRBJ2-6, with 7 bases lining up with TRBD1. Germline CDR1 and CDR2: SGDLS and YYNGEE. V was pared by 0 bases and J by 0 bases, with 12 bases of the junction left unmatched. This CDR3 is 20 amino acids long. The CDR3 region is CASSVALTGQDNSGANVLTF. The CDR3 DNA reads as TGTGCCAGCAGCGTAGCCCTCACAGGACAGGACAACTCTGGGGCCAACGTCCTGACTTTC.

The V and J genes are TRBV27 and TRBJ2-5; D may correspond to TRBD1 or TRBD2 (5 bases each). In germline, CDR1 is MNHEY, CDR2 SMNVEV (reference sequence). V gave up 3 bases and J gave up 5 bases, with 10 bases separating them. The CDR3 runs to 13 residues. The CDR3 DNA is TGTGCCAGCAGTTTGAGGGGTCCGGAGACCCAGTACTTC. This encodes CASSLRGPETQYF.

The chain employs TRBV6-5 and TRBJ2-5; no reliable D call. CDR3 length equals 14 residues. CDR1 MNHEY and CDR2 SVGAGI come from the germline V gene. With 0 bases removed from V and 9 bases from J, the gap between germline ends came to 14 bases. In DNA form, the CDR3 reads TGTGCCAGCAGTTACTCCACATCAGCGAGGTCCCAGTACTTC. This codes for CASSYSTSARSQYF.

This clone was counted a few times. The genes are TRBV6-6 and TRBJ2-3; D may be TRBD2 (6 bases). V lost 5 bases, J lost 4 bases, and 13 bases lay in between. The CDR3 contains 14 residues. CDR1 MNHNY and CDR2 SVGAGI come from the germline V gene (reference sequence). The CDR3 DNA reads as TGTGCCAGCAGTAGCGGGTGGAAGTCAGATACGCAGTATTTT. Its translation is CASSSGWKSDTQYF.

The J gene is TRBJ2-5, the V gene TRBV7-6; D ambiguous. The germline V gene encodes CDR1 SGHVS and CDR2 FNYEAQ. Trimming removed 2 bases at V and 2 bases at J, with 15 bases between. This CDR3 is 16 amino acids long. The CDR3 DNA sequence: TGTGCCAGCAGCTTACGGGCGTGGATCCTACAAGAGACCCAGTACTTC. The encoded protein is CASSLRAWILQETQYF.

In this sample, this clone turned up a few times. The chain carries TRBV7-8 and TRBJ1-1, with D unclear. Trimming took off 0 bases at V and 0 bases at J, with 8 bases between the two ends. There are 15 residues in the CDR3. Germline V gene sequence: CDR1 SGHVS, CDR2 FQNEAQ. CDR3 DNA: TGTGCCAGCAGCTTAGCAGCACGCATGAACACTGAAGCTTTCTTT. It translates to CASSLAARMNTEAFF.

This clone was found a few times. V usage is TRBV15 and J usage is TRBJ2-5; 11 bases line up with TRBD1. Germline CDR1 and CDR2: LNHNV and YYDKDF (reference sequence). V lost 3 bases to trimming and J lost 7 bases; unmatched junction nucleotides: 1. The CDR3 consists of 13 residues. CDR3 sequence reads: CATSRGTGGTQYF. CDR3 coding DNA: TGTGCCACCAGCAGGGGGACAGGGGGGACCCAGTACTTC.

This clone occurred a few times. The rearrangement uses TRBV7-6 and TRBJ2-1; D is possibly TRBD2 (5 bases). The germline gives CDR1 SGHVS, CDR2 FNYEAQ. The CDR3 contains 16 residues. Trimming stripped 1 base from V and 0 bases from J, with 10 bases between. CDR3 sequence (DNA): TGTGCCAGCAGCTTAGATGTAGGGAGCTCCTACAATGAGCAGTTCTTC. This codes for CASSLDVGSSYNEQFF.

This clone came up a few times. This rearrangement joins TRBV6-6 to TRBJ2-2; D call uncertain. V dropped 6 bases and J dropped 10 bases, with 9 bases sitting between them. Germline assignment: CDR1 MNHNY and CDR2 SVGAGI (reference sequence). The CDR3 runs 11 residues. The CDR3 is CASRTLTELFF. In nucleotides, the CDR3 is TGTGCCAGCAGGACGTTAACGGAGCTGTTTTTT.

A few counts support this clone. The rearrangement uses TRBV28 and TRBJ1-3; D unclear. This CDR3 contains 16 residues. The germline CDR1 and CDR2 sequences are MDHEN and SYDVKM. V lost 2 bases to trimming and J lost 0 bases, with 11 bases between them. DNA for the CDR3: TGTGCCAGCAGTTTAGACCCCTTCCTCTCTGGAAACACCATATATTTT. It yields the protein CASSLDPFLSGNTIYF.

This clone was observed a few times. The CDR3, as DNA: TGTGCCAAGTCAACAGGGCGGAGCTCTGGGGCCAACGTCCTGACTTTC. Translation gives CAKSTGRSSGANVLTF. This chain connects TRBV2 to TRBJ2-6; tentative D call: TRBD1 (6 bases). Germline V gives CDR1 SNHLY, CDR2 FYNNEI. The V and J ends lost 10 bases and 0 bases respectively, with 16 bases between them. The CDR3 has 16 amino acids. The variable domain in full, with the rest retrieved from reference TRBV2 and TRBJ2-6, is EPEVTQTPSHQVTQMGQEVILRCVPISNHLYFYWYRQILGQKVEFLVSFYNNEISEKSEIFDDQFSVERPDGSNFTLKIRSTKLEDSAMYFCAKSTGRSSGANVLTFGAGSRLTVL.

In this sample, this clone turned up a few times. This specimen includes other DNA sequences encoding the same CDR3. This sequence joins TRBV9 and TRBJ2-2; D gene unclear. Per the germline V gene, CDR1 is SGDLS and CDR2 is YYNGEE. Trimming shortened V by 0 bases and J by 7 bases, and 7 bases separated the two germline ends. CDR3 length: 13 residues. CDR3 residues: CASSVGRVGELFF. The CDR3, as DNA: TGTGCCAGCAGCGTAGGCCGGGTCGGGGAGCTGTTTTTT.

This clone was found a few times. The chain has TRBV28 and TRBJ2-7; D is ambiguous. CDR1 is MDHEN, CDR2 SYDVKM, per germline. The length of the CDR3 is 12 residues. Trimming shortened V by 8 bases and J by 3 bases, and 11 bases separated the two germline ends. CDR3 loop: CASSGRHYEQYV. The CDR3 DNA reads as TGTGCCAGCTCGGGCAGACACTACGAGCAGTACGTC.